These 12 T cell receptor beta chains were all obtained from the same sample, sequenced in a study of T cell repertoires in cytomegalovirus infection. TCRdb fed the reads into MiXCR, producing one record per CDR3 protein. Of roughly 250,000 distinct CDR3 sequences in the sample, roughly 23% are singletons; the top ten hold 15% to 20%. Sequencing used CD8+ T cells from PBMCs. Receptors originate from a human donor in good health (CMV status not recorded). Some clones in this sample may be carry-over from other donors' samples.

This clonotype was observed a handful of times. The rearrangement uses TRBV7-4 and TRBJ1-1; D is unclear. Trimming took off 11 bases at V and 1 base at J, with 2 bases between the two ends. The CDR3 is 9 residues long. CDR1 SGHVT and CDR2 SQSDAQ come from the germline V gene. The CDR3 DNA is TGTGCCTGGAACACTGAAGCTTTCTTT. As protein: CAWNTEAFF.

This clonotype occurred a few times. The V gene is TRBV20-1, the J gene TRBJ2-5; D gene uncertain. The CDR3 is 13 residues long. From germline, CDR1 is DFQATT and CDR2 SNEGSKA (reference sequence). Trimming took off 0 bases at V and 8 bases at J, with 13 bases between the two ends. CDR3 in DNA: TGCAGTGCTAGAGAAAGGTTACTCGTAACCCAGTACTTC. It encodes CSARERLLVTQYF.

This chain joins TRBV11-2 and TRBJ2-5; D remains unclear. V dropped 4 bases and J dropped 0 bases, with 12 bases sitting between them. The CDR3 has 15 amino acids. Germline CDR1 is SGHAT and CDR2 is FQNNGV. In DNA form, the CDR3 reads TGTGCCAGCAGCTCCATCGGAGAGTACCAAGAGACCCAGTACTTC. Its protein product is CASSSIGEYQETQYF.

This clonotype has more than one count but fewer than ten. This chain links TRBV7-9 with TRBJ2-3; D is uncertain. V lost 4 bases and J lost 3, with 8 bases in between. This CDR3 contains 13 residues. Germline values: CDR1 SEHNR, CDR2 FQNEAQ (reference sequence). This CDR3 is CASSYVATDTQYF. The CDR3 DNA reads as TGTGCCAGCAGCTATGTCGCTACAGATACGCAGTATTTT.

V gene TRBV7-9 combines with J gene TRBJ1-4; D gene uncertain. The ends were cut back, 4 bases at V and 0 bases at J, with 6 bases in the middle. Germline V gene lookup returns CDR1 SEHNR and CDR2 FQNEAQ (reference sequence). This CDR3 has 14 amino acids. In nucleotides, the CDR3 is TGTGCCAGCAGCTCGCCGGCAACTAATGAAAAACTGTTTTTT. This translates into CASSSPATNEKLFF. The variable domain in full, completed from reference TRBV7-9 and TRBJ1-4, reads DTGVSQNPRHKITKRGQNVTFRCDPISEHNRLYWYRQTLGQGPEFLTYFQNEAQLEKSRLLSDRFSAERPKGSFSTLEIQRTEQGDSAMYLCASSSPATNEKLFFGSGTQLSVL.

On this clonotype itself: Since a much larger clone is just one base distant, this may be a read error. This chain joins TRBV7-6 and TRBJ1-1, with D possibly TRBD1 on 5 matching bases. There are 14 residues in the CDR3. V lost 4 bases, J lost 4 bases, and 13 bases lay in between. In germline, CDR1 is SGHVS, CDR2 FNYEAQ. The CDR3 loop is CASSSETRATEAFF. CDR3 bases: TGTGCCAGCAGCTCTGAGACCAGGGCCACTGAAGCTTTCTTT.

The V call is TRBV11-3, the J call TRBJ2-7; TRBD2 agrees at 8 bases. J gave up 1 base and V 0 bases, and 2 bases lay outside the gene matches. This CDR3 has 15 amino acids. CDR1 and CDR2 from the germline V gene are SGHNT and YENEEA. As DNA, the CDR3 is TGTGCCAGCAGCTTAGATAGCGGGGAGTCCTACGAGCAGTACTTC. This encodes CASSLDSGESYEQYF.

The chain recombines TRBV19 with TRBJ2-1; 10 positions match TRBD2. Losses at the gene ends were 5 bases for V and 4 bases for J; bases not matched to a gene: 8. In germline, CDR1 is LNHDA, CDR2 SQIVND (reference sequence). CDR3 length: 16 amino acids. CDR3 in DNA: TGTGCCAGTAGTGCCACCGGGACTAGCGTTTACAATGAGCAGTTCTTC. It specifies CASSATGTSVYNEQFF.

This clonotype was recorded a few times. This chain links TRBV29-1 with TRBJ1-3; 7 nucleotides match TRBD1. J was trimmed by 0 bases and V by 0 bases; bases with no gene match: 8. This CDR3 region has 17 residues. The germline CDR1 and CDR2 sequences are SQVTM and ANQGSEA. The CDR3, as DNA: TGCAGCGTTGAAGATCATGGACAGGCTCCCTCTGGAAACACCATATATTTT. As protein: CSVEDHGQAPSGNTIYF. The full variable domain, with the rest looked up from reference TRBV29-1 and TRBJ1-3, is SAVISQKPSRDICQRGTSLTIQCQVDSQVTMMFWYRQQPGQSLTLIATANQGSEATYESGFVIDKFPISRPNLTFSTLTVSNMSPEDSSIYLCSVEDHGQAPSGNTIYFGEGSWLTVV.

The rearrangement links TRBV27 to TRBJ2-5, with 11 bases aligning to TRBD2. The ends lost 6 bases at V and 2 bases at J; junction bases unmatched: 8. CDR3 length: 16 residues. CDR1 MNHEY and CDR2 SMNVEV come from the germline V gene (reference sequence). As DNA, the CDR3 is TGTGCCAGCAGGGCGCTAGCGGGGGGACTTCAAGAGACCCAGTACTTC. This codes for CASRALAGGLQETQYF.

This clonotype was found a few times. The DNA of the CDR3 is TGCAGTGCTAGAGTTGGGACAGGAGCCTACGAGCAGTACTTC. Amino acids: CSARVGTGAYEQYF. V usage is TRBV20-1 and J usage is TRBJ2-7; TRBD1 aligns across 8 bases. Germline-derived CDR1 and CDR2 are DFQATT and SNEGSKA (reference sequence). The CDR3 is 14 amino acids. Trimming cost V 1 base and J 2 bases; bases outside gene matches: 4.

This rearrangement joins TRBV2 to TRBJ2-1, with 7 bases aligning to TRBD2. Per the germline V gene, CDR1 is SNHLY and CDR2 is FYNNEI. V was clipped by 3 bases and J by 5 bases; unmatched bases: 16. This CDR3 is 18 amino acids long. CDR3 amino acids: CASSDGLRLAAVDNEQFF. As DNA, the CDR3 is TGTGCCAGCAGTGACGGACTACGGCTAGCGGCGGTAGACAATGAGCAGTTCTTC.